This is a list of T cell receptor beta chains from one sample in a study of T cell responses to AZD1222 COVID-19 vaccine. The data were produced by immunoSEQ multiplex PCR, yet TCRdb's version contains in-frame clones alone and is incomplete. The sample lists around 270,000 clones, approximately 94% occurring once. Sequenced material: peripheral blood, taken 28 days after the second AZD1222 dose. Source of these receptors: an adult who received the AZD1222 COVID-19 vaccine. The CDR3 runs from the conserved cysteine through the conserved F or W. Each record gives: J gene, D gene, clone size, V gene, CDR3 DNA, CDR3 protein. D genes are given only for firm matches. Part of the rows lack a size; the others show once, few, many or a class for expanded clones.

J: TRBJ1-3; D: -; size: -; V: TRBV6-5; DNA: TGTGCCAGCAGTTACGGGGGGGGAGGCTCTGGAAACACCATATATTTT; CDR3: CASSYGGGGSGNTIYF
J: TRBJ2-2; D: -; size: -; V: TRBV3-1/TRBV3-2; DNA: TGTGCCAGCAGCCAAGAAGTCTTCTCCTCACGGGAGCTGTTTTTT; CDR3: CASSQEVFSSRELFF
J: TRBJ2-2; D: -; size: -; V: TRBV3-1/TRBV3-2; DNA: TGTGCCAGCAGCCAAACCGGGGATCGCACCGGGGAGCTGTTTTTT; CDR3: CASSQTGDRTGELFF
J: TRBJ2-1; D: TRBD2; size: -; V: TRBV7-9; DNA: TGTGCCAGCAGACCTCCTCGACTAGCGGGAAGCCACAATGAGCAGTTCTTC; CDR3: CASRPPRLAGSHNEQFF
J: TRBJ1-3; D: -; size: -; V: TRBV6-5; DNA: TGTGCCAGCAGTTACTTGGGACACGCGCCCACCATATATTTT; CDR3: CASSYLGHAPTIYF
J: TRBJ2-5; D: -; size: -; V: TRBV11-2; DNA: TGTGCCAGCAGCTTAGATAGGGTGGCCCAGTACTTC; CDR3: CASSLDRVAQYF
J: TRBJ1-5; D: -; size: once; V: TRBV2; DNA: TGTGCCAGCAGTGTCAAGGGCCTAACGCCCCAGCATTTT; CDR3: CASSVKGLTPQHF
J: TRBJ1-2; D: TRBD1; size: -; V: TRBV28; DNA: TGTGCCAGCAGCCTCGGGACAGCGTATGGCTACACCTTC; CDR3: CASSLGTAYGYTF
J: TRBJ2-1; D: TRBD2; size: -; V: TRBV27; DNA: TGTGCCAGCAGTTTATCGTCCGTCCGAAGGGGACTAGCGGGGTTATACAATGAGCAGTTCTTC; CDR3: CASSLSSVRRGLAGLYNEQFF
J: TRBJ1-6; D: -; size: -; V: TRBV9; DNA: TGTGCCAGCAGCGTAGGCGGGGTAAATTCACCCCTCCACTTT; CDR3: CASSVGGVNSPLHF
J: TRBJ1-1; D: TRBD1; size: -; V: TRBV23-1; DNA: TGCGCCAGAAGGGGGGACAGCCCCCCGTTGGGAACTGAAGCTTTCTTT; CDR3: CARRGDSPPLGTEAFF
J: TRBJ2-1; D: -; size: -; V: TRBV28; DNA: TGTGCCAGCAGTAGTGACAGGCGGTACAATGAGCAGTTCTTC; CDR3: CASSSDRRYNEQFF
J: TRBJ1-1; D: -; size: -; V: TRBV14; DNA: TGTGCCAGCAGCCAAGTTGGCCTAGGTCCCACTGAAGCTTTCTTT; CDR3: CASSQVGLGPTEAFF
J: TRBJ2-7; D: TRBD1; size: -; V: TRBV7-2; DNA: TGTGCCAGCAGCCGGGACAGGGGGCTGTACGAGCAGTACTTC; CDR3: CASSRDRGLYEQYF
J: TRBJ2-7; D: TRBD2; size: -; V: TRBV28; DNA: TGTGCCAGCAGTGCCCCGGGACTAGCGTCCTACGAGCAGTACTTC; CDR3: CASSAPGLASYEQYF
J: TRBJ2-7; D: -; size: -; V: TRBV7-2; DNA: TGTGCCAGCAGCTTTCCGGGTCAAACTTCCTACGAGCAGTACTTC; CDR3: CASSFPGQTSYEQYF
J: TRBJ1-2; D: -; size: -; V: TRBV11-2; DNA: TGTGCCAGCAGCTCCCCTAGGACACCCCTTGGCTATGGCTACACCTTC; CDR3: CASSSPRTPLGYGYTF
J: TRBJ2-2; D: -; size: once; V: TRBV11-3; DNA: TGTGCCAGCAGCTTAGATCGAACCGGGGAGCTGTTTTTT; CDR3: CASSLDRTGELFF
J: TRBJ2-1; D: TRBD1; size: -; V: TRBV9; DNA: TGTGCCAGCAGCGTATCCTCAAAGACAGGGTACTTGAGCAATGAGCAGTTCTTC; CDR3: CASSVSSKTGYLSNEQFF
J: TRBJ2-5; D: -; size: -; V: TRBV15; DNA: TGTGCCACCAGCAGAGATGGGTACGGGCAGACCCAGTACTTC; CDR3: CATSRDGYGQTQYF
J: TRBJ2-5; D: TRBD2; size: -; V: TRBV7-6; DNA: TGTGCCAGCAGCTTCACTAGCGGGTCCCAAGAGACCCAGTACTTC; CDR3: CASSFTSGSQETQYF
J: TRBJ2-1; D: TRBD2; size: -; V: TRBV19; DNA: TGTGCCACCGGGACTAGCGGGAGTCTTGAGCAGTTCTTC; CDR3: CATGTSGSLEQFF
J: TRBJ1-2; D: -; size: -; V: TRBV21-1; DNA: TGTGCCAGCAGCAAAGCGAGGCAGGTGGGCTACACCTTC; CDR3: CASSKARQVGYTF
J: TRBJ2-7; D: TRBD2; size: -; V: TRBV12-5; DNA: TGTGCTAGTGGTCTGTATAGACTGAGCGGACTAAGCGGGGTTTACGAGCAGTACTTC; CDR3: CASGLYRLSGLSGVYEQYF
J: TRBJ2-7; D: TRBD2; size: once; V: TRBV6-5; DNA: TGTGCCAGCAGTTACACTAGCGGGAGCTCCTACGAGCAGTACTTC; CDR3: CASSYTSGSSYEQYF
J: TRBJ2-5; D: TRBD2; size: -; V: TRBV5-4; DNA: TGTGCCAGCAGCCGACTAGCGGGAGGCTCAGAGACCCAGTACTTC; CDR3: CASSRLAGGSETQYF
J: TRBJ1-2; D: -; size: -; V: TRBV5-4; DNA: TGTGCCAGCAGCCCGGTGGGGATACTATTTTCTAACTATGGCTACACCTTC; CDR3: CASSPVGILFSNYGYTF
J: TRBJ1-6; D: -; size: -; V: TRBV6-2/TRBV6-3; DNA: TGTGCCAGCAGTTACGTCGGGTCGGATTCACCCCTCCACTTT; CDR3: CASSYVGSDSPLHF
J: TRBJ1-5; D: -; size: -; V: TRBV3-1/TRBV3-2; DNA: TGTGCCAGCAGCCTCCGTCAAGGGTACAATCAGCCCCAGCATTTT; CDR3: CASSLRQGYNQPQHF
J: TRBJ2-5; D: TRBD2; size: -; V: TRBV2; DNA: TGTGCCAGCAGGATGGGGGGAGGGGAGACCCAGTACTTC; CDR3: CASRMGGGETQYF
J: TRBJ1-1; D: -; size: -; V: TRBV4-2; DNA: TGTGCCAGCAGCCAAGAAGTCACAGGGGAAGCTTTCTTT; CDR3: CASSQEVTGEAFF
J: TRBJ2-1; D: TRBD2; size: -; V: TRBV27; DNA: TGTGCCAGCAGTTCTAGCGGGAGGGCCGGTGAGCAGTTCTTC; CDR3: CASSSSGRAGEQFF
J: TRBJ1-1; D: -; size: -; V: TRBV9; DNA: TGTGCCAGCAGCGGGGACGGGTACTACACTGAAGCTTTCTTT; CDR3: CASSGDGYYTEAFF
J: TRBJ2-3; D: -; size: -; V: TRBV7-9; DNA: TGTGCCAGCAGCTTGAGACCGAGGGGGACAGATACGCAGTATTTT; CDR3: CASSLRPRGTDTQYF
J: TRBJ1-1; D: -; size: -; V: TRBV5-4; DNA: TGTGCCAGCAGCAGACAATCCGGGACGGGTGAACGGGAAGCTTTCTTT; CDR3: CASSRQSGTGEREAFF
J: TRBJ2-2; D: -; size: -; V: TRBV20-1; DNA: TGCAGTGCTAGTCAAGCCGGGATCACCGGGGAGCTGTTTTTT; CDR3: CSASQAGITGELFF